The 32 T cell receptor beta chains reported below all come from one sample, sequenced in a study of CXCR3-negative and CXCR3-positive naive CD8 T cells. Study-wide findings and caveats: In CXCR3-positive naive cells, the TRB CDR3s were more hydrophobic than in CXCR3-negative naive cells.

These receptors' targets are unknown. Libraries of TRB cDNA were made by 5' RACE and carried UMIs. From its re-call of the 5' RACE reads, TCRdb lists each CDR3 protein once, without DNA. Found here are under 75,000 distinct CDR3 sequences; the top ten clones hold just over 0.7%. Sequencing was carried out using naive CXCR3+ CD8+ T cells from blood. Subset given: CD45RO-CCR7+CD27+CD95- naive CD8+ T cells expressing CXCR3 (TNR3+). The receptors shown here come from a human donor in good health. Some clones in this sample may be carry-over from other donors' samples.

The CDR3 sequence is CASSLPVDGTGTDGYTF. V usage is TRBV28 and J usage is TRBJ1-2; TCRdb's D call, TRBD1, is unchecked because there is no DNA. The CDR3 has 17 residues. Germline CDR1 reads MDHEN; CDR2 reads SYDVKM.

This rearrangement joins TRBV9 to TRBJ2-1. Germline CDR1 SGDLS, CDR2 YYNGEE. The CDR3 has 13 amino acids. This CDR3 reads CASSSSGNNEQFF.

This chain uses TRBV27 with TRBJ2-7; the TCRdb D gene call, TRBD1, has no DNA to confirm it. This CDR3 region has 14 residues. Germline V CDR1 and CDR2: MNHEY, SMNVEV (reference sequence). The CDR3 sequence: CASTQGADSYEQYF.

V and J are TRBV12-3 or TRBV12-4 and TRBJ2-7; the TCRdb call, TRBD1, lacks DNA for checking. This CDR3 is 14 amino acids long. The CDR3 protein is CASSFLGARDEQYF.

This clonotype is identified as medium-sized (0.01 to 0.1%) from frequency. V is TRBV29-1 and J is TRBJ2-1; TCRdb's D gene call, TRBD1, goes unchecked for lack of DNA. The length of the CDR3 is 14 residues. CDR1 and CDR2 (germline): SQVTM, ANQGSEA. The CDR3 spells CSVDFGQTGNEQFF.

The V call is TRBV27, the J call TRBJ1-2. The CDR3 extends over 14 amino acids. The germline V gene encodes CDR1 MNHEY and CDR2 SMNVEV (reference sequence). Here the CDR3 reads CASSFSTDNYGYTF.

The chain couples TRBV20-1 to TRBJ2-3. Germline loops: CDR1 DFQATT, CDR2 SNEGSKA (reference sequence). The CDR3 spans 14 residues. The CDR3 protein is CSAKGRLRTDTQYF.

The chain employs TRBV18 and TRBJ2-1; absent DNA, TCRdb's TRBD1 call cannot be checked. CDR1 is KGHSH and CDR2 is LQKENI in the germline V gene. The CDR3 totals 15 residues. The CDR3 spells CASSPRDRVYNEQFF.

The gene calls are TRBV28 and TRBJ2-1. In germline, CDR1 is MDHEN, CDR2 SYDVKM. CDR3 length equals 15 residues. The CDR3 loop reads CASSFSGVSYNEQFF.

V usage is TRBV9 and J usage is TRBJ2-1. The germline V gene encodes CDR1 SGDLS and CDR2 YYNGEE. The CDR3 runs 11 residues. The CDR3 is CASRGDNEQFF.

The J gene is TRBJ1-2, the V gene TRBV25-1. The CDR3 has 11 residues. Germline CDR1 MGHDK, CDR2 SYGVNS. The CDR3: CASSGNYGYTF.

The CDR3 protein is CAGRRQENTGELFF. V gene TRBV7-6 combines with J gene TRBJ2-2. The CDR3 is 14 residues long. Per germline, CDR1 SGHVS and CDR2 FNYEAQ.

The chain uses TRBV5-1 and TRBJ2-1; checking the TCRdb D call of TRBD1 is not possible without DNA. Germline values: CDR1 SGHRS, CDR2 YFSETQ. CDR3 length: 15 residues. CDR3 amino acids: CASSPDRVAYNEQFF.

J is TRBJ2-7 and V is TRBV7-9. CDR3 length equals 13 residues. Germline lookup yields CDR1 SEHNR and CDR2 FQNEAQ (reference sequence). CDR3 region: CASSLPSSYEQYF.

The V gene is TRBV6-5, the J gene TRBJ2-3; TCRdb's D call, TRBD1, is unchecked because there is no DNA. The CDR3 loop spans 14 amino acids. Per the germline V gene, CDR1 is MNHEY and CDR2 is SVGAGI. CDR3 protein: CASSPRQGSDTQYF.

The CDR3 here is CSARTGAYNEQFF. The chain combines TRBV29-1 with TRBJ2-1; TCRdb proposes TRBD1, but this gene call is untestable without DNA. The CDR3 has 13 amino acids. Germline CDR1 reads SQVTM; CDR2 reads ANQGSEA.

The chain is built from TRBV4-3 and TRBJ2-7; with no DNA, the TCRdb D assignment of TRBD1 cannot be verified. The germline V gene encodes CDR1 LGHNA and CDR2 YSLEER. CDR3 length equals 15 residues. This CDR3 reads CASSQGPQGSYEQYF.

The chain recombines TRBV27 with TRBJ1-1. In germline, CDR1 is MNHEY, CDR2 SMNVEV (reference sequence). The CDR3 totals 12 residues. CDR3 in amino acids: CASRDQAFGAFF.

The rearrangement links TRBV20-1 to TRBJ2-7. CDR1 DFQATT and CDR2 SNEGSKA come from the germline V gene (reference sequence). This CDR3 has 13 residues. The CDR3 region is CSASVGRGHEQYF.

CDR3 sequence reads: CASSYETESNQPQHF. The chain recombines TRBV6-2 or TRBV6-3 with TRBJ1-5; without DNA, the TCRdb call of TRBD1 cannot be checked. Germline V gene lookup returns CDR1 MNHEY and CDR2 SVGEGT. The CDR3 extends over 15 amino acids.

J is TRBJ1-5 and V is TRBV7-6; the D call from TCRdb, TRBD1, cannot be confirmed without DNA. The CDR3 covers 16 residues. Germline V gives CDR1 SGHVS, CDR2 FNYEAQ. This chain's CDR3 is CASSPPGRCSNQPQHF.

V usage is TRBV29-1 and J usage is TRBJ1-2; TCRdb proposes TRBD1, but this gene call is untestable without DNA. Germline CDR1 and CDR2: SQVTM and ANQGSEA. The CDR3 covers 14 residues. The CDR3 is CSVDTGATNYGYTF.

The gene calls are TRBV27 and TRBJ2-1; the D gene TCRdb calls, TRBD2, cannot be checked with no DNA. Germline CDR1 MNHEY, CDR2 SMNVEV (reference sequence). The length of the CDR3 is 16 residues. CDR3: CASSPYGLAGGNEQFF.

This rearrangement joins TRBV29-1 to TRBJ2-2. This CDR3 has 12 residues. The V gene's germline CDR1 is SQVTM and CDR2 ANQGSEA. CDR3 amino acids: CSVVLNTGELFF.

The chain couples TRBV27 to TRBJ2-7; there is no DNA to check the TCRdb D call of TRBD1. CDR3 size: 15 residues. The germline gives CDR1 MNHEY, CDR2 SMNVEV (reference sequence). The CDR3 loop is CASSLRDDLRGEQYF.

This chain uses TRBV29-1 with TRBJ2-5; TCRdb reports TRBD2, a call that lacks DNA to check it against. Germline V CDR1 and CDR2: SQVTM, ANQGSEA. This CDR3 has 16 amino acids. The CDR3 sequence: CSVPFVAGGFEETQYF.

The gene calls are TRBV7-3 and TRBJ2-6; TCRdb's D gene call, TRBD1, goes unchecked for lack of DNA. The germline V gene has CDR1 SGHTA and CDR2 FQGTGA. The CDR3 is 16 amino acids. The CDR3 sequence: CASSLPGGSGANVLTF.

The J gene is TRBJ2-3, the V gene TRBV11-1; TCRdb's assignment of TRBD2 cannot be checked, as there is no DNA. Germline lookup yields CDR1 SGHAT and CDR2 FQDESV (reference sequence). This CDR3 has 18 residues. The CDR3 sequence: CASSDGLAGALSTDTQYF.

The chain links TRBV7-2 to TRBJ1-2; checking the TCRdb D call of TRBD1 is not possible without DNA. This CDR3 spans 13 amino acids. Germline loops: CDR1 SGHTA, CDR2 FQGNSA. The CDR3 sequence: CASIPTANYGYTF. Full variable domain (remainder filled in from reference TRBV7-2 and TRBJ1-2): GAGVSQSPSNKVTEKGKDVELRCDPISGHTALYWYRQSLGQGLEFLIYFQGNSAPDKSGLPSDRFSAERTGGSVSTLTIQRTQQEDSAVYLCASIPTANYGYTFGSGTRLTVV.

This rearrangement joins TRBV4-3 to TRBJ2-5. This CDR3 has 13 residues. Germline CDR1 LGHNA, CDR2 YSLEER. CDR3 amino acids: CASSQARDETQYF.

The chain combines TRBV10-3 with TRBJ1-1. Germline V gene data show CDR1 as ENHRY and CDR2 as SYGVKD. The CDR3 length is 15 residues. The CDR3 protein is CAISESGGGNTEAFF.

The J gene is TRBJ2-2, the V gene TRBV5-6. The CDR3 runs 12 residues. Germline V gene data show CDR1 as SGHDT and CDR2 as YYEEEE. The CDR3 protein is CASSSEEGELFF.